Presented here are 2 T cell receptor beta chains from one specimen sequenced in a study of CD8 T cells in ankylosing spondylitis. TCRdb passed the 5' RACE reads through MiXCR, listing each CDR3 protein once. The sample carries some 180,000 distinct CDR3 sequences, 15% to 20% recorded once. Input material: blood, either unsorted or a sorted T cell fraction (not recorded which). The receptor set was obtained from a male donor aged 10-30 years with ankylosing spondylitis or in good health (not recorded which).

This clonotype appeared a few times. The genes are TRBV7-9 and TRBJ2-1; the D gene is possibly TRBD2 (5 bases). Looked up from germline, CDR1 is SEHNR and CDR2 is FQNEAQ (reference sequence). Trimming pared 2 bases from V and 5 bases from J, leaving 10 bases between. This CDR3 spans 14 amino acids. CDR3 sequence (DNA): TGTGCCAGCAGCTTATCCCTAGCCGACAATGAGCAGTTCTTC. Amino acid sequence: CASSLSLADNEQFF.

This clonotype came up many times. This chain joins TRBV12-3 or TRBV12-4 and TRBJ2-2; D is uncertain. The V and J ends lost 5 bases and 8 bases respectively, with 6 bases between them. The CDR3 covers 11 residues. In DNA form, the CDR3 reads TGTGCCAGCAGTAACGGGGGGGAGCTGTTTTTT. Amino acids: CASSNGGELFF.